The clone carrying this TCR beta chain is labeled as medium-sized (0.01 to 0.1%). Its antigen is still unknown. TCR beta rearrangements were amplified from peripheral blood genomic DNA. This sample was taken from a study of T cell repertoires in aging, cancer and after chemotherapy. The wider study: Pre- and post-chemotherapy samples were paired from glioblastoma patients treated with temozolomide-based therapy.

Germline assignment: CDR1 DFQATT and CDR2 SNEGSKA (reference sequence). The CDR3 totals 14 residues. V shed 5 bases and J 6 bases; nucleotides not matched to a gene: 10. Broader study findings: In cancer patients, declining TCR diversity with age involved lost richness and lost evenness. Untreated cancer patients had significantly lower blood TCR diversity than age-matched healthy donors.

A mixed TRB-A/B primer pool amplified rearranged TRB by multiplex touch-down PCR. Each CDR3 protein gets one entry after TCRdb re-called the multiplex PCR reads with MiXCR. This table holds some 2,000 distinct CDR3 sequences, 24% found once. The gene calls are TRBV20-1 and TRBJ2-7, with 10 bases fitting TRBD1. This TCR came from a human donor with a solid tumor. Sample: blood. CDR3 sequence reads: CSAAPRDRGREQYF. Written as DNA, the CDR3 is TGCAGTGCTGCCCCCCGGGACAGGGGCCGCGAGCAGTACTTC.